One and the same sample provided the 17 T cell receptor beta chains below, sequenced in a study of T cell changes during pregnancy in multiple sclerosis. Repertoires were generated with immunoSEQ multiplex PCR, while TCRdb's copy carries only in-frame clones and drops some. This table has about 110,000 clones, approximately 90% appearing once. The sequencing here drew on peripheral blood, taken in the third trimester of pregnancy. The receptors derive from a female donor with multiple sclerosis, enrolled in a pregnancy study.

The rearrangement uses TRBV2 and TRBJ1-4; D gene uncertain. CDR1 SNHLY and CDR2 FYNNEI come from the germline V gene. The V end was cut by 7 bases, the J end by 4 bases, with 22 bases between. CDR3 length equals 17 residues. For the CDR3, the DNA is TGTGCCAGCACCCCTAGCTTAAACAGCCTGGTTAATGAAAAACTGTTTTTT. Translating gives CASTPSLNSLVNEKLFF.

The rearrangement links TRBV6-1 to TRBJ1-4; 8 positions agree with TRBD1. The CDR3 runs to 14 residues. V lost 5 bases, J lost 5 bases, and 4 bases stayed unmatched. In germline, CDR1 is MNHNS, CDR2 SASEGT. The chain's CDR3 is CASSPGGGNEKLFF. The DNA for the CDR3 is TGTGCCAGCAGTCCAGGGGGCGGGAATGAAAAACTGTTTTTT.

The genes are TRBV18 and TRBJ1-1; 7 bases match TRBD1. V was clipped by 1 base and J by 0 bases; unmatched bases: 8. The CDR3 has 17 residues. CDR1 is KGHSH, CDR2 LQKENI, per germline. This CDR3 is CASSPQGGSVMNTEAFF. As DNA, the CDR3 is TGTGCCAGCTCACCACAAGGGGGCTCGGTCATGAACACTGAAGCTTTCTTT.

The chain combines TRBV5-1 with TRBJ2-7, with D tentatively TRBD1 (6 bases). The CDR3 totals 13 residues. The germline CDR1 and CDR2 sequences are SGHRS and YFSETQ. Trimming removed 0 bases at V and 10 bases at J, with 14 bases between. The CDR3 DNA follows: TGCGCCAGCAGCTTGGGGGACATTGGGGGCCAGTACTTC. Translation gives CASSLGDIGGQYF.

The CDR3 sequence is CASTYAAGGTYEQYF. CDR3 nucleotides: TGTGCCAGCACCTACGCGGCGGGGGGTACCTACGAGCAGTACTTC. This rearrangement joins TRBV6-5 to TRBJ2-7; 8 bases match TRBD2. The J segment lost 2 bases and the V segment lost 7 bases, leaving 10 bases of the junction unmatched. This CDR3 comprises 15 residues. The germline V gene has CDR1 MNHEY and CDR2 SVGAGI.

This clone has only one observation. The rearrangement joins TRBV13 to TRBJ2-7; the match to TRBD1 covers 7 bases. The length of the CDR3 is 13 residues. In germline, CDR1 is PRHDT, CDR2 FYEKMQ (reference sequence). J gave up 6 bases and V 4 bases, and 6 bases lay outside the gene matches. CDR3 residues: CASSSQTGREQYF. CDR3 bases: TGTGCCAGCAGCTCCCAGACAGGGCGCGAGCAGTACTTC.

The chain joins TRBV7-3 to TRBJ2-3, with TRBD2 matching over 7 bases. After removal of 5 bases from V and 1 base from J, the junction contained 6 bases not matched to a gene. Germline V CDR1 and CDR2: SGHTA, FQGTGA. This CDR3 spans 15 amino acids. This CDR3 reads CASSLAGVRTDTQYF. CDR3 DNA: TGTGCCAGCAGCCTTGCGGGGGTCCGCACAGATACGCAGTATTTT.

The V call is TRBV2, the J call TRBJ1-1; D is uncertain. The length of the CDR3 is 11 residues. CDR1 is SNHLY and CDR2 is FYNNEI in the germline V gene. With 3 bases removed from V and 8 bases from J, the gap between germline ends came to 7 bases. CDR3 amino acids: CASSDFLEAFF. CDR3 sequence (DNA): TGTGCCAGCAGTGACTTCCTGGAAGCTTTCTTT.

The chain employs TRBV30 and TRBJ1-1; perhaps TRBD1 as D (5 bases). The germline V gene has CDR1 GTSNPN and CDR2 SVGIG (reference sequence). Trimming removed 3 bases at V and 8 bases at J, with 25 bases between. The CDR3 runs to 16 residues. The CDR3 nucleotides are TGTGCCTGGAGAGAGGTCAGGGAGGGGATTATAGGGGAAGCTTTCTTT. Its protein is CAWREVREGIIGEAFF.

A single count supports this clone. The V gene is TRBV19, the J gene TRBJ1-5, with a weak D call TRBD1 (5 bases). V lost 6 bases and J lost 1, with 25 bases in between. The germline V gene has CDR1 LNHDA and CDR2 SQIVND (reference sequence). The CDR3 runs 19 residues. The CDR3 region has the DNA TGTGCCAGTAGGAACCCCCCGGCCACAGGTAGGAGAAGCAATCAGCCCCAGCATTTT. As protein: CASRNPPATGRRSNQPQHF.

Only a few counts were recorded for this clone. CDR3 DNA: TGTGCCAGCAGTTTAGCGGGAGGGCACACAGATACGCAGTATTTT. Amino acid sequence: CASSLAGGHTDTQYF. The V call is TRBV28, the J call TRBJ2-3; 9 nucleotides align to TRBD2. V was clipped by 2 bases and J by 2 bases; unmatched bases: 2. CDR1 is MDHEN and CDR2 is SYDVKM in the germline V gene. This CDR3 comprises 15 residues.

V is TRBV10-3 and J is TRBJ1-2; no firm D call. The CDR3 has 12 amino acids. Germline V gene sequence: CDR1 ENHRY, CDR2 SYGVKD. Trimming took off 7 bases at V and 1 base at J, with 7 bases between the two ends. The CDR3 DNA reads as TGTGCCATCAAGGAGGATAACTATGGCTACACCTTC. This codes for CAIKEDNYGYTF.

The V and J genes are TRBV30 and TRBJ2-5; 16 positions agree with TRBD2. Germline V gene data show CDR1 as GTSNPN and CDR2 as SVGIG (reference sequence). The J segment lost 4 bases and the V segment lost 3 bases, leaving 8 bases of the junction unmatched. The CDR3 spans 17 residues. The CDR3 nucleotides read TGTGCCTGGAGCCCCGGGACTAGCGGGAGGGCCGCAGAGACCCAGTACTTC. Residues: CAWSPGTSGRAAETQYF.

The chain links TRBV5-4 to TRBJ2-7; 7 bases are shared with TRBD1. The CDR3 contains 15 residues. V shed 4 bases and J 0 bases; nucleotides not matched to a gene: 7. CDR1 and CDR2 from the germline V gene are SGHNT and YYREEE (reference sequence). The DNA of the CDR3 is TGTGCCAGCAGCCAGAGACAGGGAACCTCCTACGAGCAGTACTTC. It codes for CASSQRQGTSYEQYF.

The chain is built from TRBV19 and TRBJ1-5; 8 positions agree with TRBD1. V lost 5 bases, J lost 2 bases, and 8 bases stayed unmatched. The germline V gene encodes CDR1 LNHDA and CDR2 SQIVND (reference sequence). CDR3 size: 16 residues. The CDR3 bases are TGTGCCAGTAGTGAATGGACAGGGATGGGCAATCAGCCCCAGCATTTT. This encodes CASSEWTGMGNQPQHF.

The V gene is TRBV7-9, the J gene TRBJ1-1, with D possibly TRBD1 on 6 matching bases. Trimming cost V 3 bases and J 10 bases, with 18 bases left between them. Germline V CDR1 and CDR2: SEHNR, FQNEAQ (reference sequence). The CDR3 consists of 14 residues. CDR3 nucleotide sequence: TGTGCCAGCAGCTTCGGGGTTGGGGGCTTAGGAGCTTTCTTT. Translating it yields CASSFGVGGLGAFF.

The chain carries TRBV29-1 and TRBJ1-4; 8 positions agree with TRBD1. The CDR3 extends over 14 amino acids. Germline assignment: CDR1 SQVTM and CDR2 ANQGSEA. With 0 bases clipped from V and 7 bases from J, the junction kept 4 bases outside the gene matches. CDR3: CSVEETGVGEKLFF. CDR3 in DNA: TGCAGCGTTGAAGAGACAGGGGTTGGTGAAAAACTGTTTTTT. The full variable domain, rest sourced from reference TRBV29-1 and TRBJ1-4, is SAVISQKPSRDICQRGTSLTIQCQVDSQVTMMFWYRQQPGQSLTLIATANQGSEATYESGFVIDKFPISRPNLTFSTLTVSNMSPEDSSIYLCSVEETGVGEKLFFGSGTQLSVL.